The entry that follows covers one T cell receptor beta chain sequence. The target antigen is unknown. A read error may account for a junction end that differs from germline. Produced via immunoSEQ multiplex PCR; TCRdb's table is partial and in-frame only. The table has some 100,000 clones, just under 80% seen once. The data belong to a study of radiotherapy plus CTLA-4 blockade in lung cancer. Study in general: Among enrolled patients, less than 20% responded and 30% to 40% achieved disease control.

Points from the study as a whole: Early blood T cell clone changes and increased post-radiation serum interferon-beta were reportedly the strongest response predictors.

The V gene's germline CDR1 is SSHAT and CDR2 FNYEAQ (reference sequence). CDR3 length: 16 residues. Ipilimumab-mediated CTLA-4 blockade plus focal radiation was given to patients having chemo-refractory metastatic non-small-cell lung cancer. The source is a human donor with non-small cell lung cancer who had a partial response to radiotherapy plus ipilimumab. The sequences come from peripheral blood, collected from a patient treated with radiotherapy plus ipilimumab. V usage is TRBV7-7 and J usage is TRBJ1-4; 8 bases fit TRBD1. The CDR3 bases are TGTGCTAGCAGCTTGGGACCAGGACAGGGTGAGGAAAAACTGTTTTTT. It translates to CASSLGPGQGEEKLFF.